What follows are 5 T cell receptor beta chains derived from one specimen sequenced in a study of PD-1 blockade in classical Hodgkin lymphoma. Time point reported: cycle 4 day 1 (C4D1), after 5 to 7 weeks of nivolumab. Every patient relapsed after autologous stem cell transplantation, and brentuximab vedotin exposure varied. Some clones are missing from TCRdb's copy, which holds only in-frame ones; the method was immunoSEQ multiplex PCR. The data hold about 90,000 clones, with 90% observed a single time. The sample in question was peripheral blood mononuclear cells (PBMCs), obtained before the fourth cycle of nivolumab. Receptors were obtained from a human donor with classical Hodgkin lymphoma.

The rearrangement uses TRBV9 and TRBJ2-5; unclear D gene. CDR1 SGDLS and CDR2 YYNGEE come from the germline V gene. Trimming removed 0 bases from V and 2 bases from J, with 5 bases in between. The CDR3 contains 13 residues. This CDR3 is CASSVATQETQYF. The CDR3 region has the DNA TGTGCCAGCAGCGTAGCTACGCAAGAGACCCAGTACTTC.

The chain uses TRBV27 and TRBJ1-2; the match to TRBD1 covers 7 bases. The V and J ends lost 4 bases and 2 bases, in that order; junction bases with no gene match: 10. This CDR3 has 16 amino acids. The V gene's germline CDR1 is MNHEY and CDR2 SMNVEV (reference sequence). CDR3 in amino acids: CASSSYRGLPNYGYTF. The CDR3 DNA sequence: TGTGCCAGCAGTTCGTACAGGGGACTTCCCAACTATGGCTACACCTTC.

V gene TRBV5-1 combines with J gene TRBJ2-7; 8 bases map to TRBD1. V lost 4 bases and J lost 2; bases outside the gene matches: 5. This CDR3 comprises 14 residues. Germline lookup yields CDR1 SGHRS and CDR2 YFSETQ. CDR3 loop: CASSLDRGAYEQYF. In DNA, the CDR3 is TGCGCCAGCAGCCTAGACAGGGGAGCCTACGAGCAGTACTTC.

On this clone itself: The CDR3 carries no conserved terminal phenylalanine or tryptophan, so it likely arises from a read error. The chain is built from TRBV4-2 and TRBJ1-2, with D possibly TRBD1 on 5 matching bases. Germline V gene data show CDR1 as LGHNA and CDR2 as YNFKEQ. CDR3 length: 14 amino acids. The V end lost 6 bases, the J end lost 3 bases, and 14 bases lay between the germline ends. The CDR3 nucleotides read TGTGCCAGCAGACTCTACGACAGAGACTATGGCTACACCTCC. Its protein product is CASRLYDRDYGYTS.

Only one count was recorded for this clone. The chain combines TRBV6-5 with TRBJ2-5; 9 bases are a match to TRBD2. CDR1 is MNHEY, CDR2 SVGAGI, per germline. After removal of 0 bases from V and 4 bases from J, the junction contained 6 bases not matched to a gene. There are 16 residues in the CDR3. The CDR3 here is CASSYSKRGVRETQYF. The CDR3 DNA sequence: TGTGCCAGCAGTTACTCGAAGCGGGGGGTGAGAGAGACCCAGTACTTC.